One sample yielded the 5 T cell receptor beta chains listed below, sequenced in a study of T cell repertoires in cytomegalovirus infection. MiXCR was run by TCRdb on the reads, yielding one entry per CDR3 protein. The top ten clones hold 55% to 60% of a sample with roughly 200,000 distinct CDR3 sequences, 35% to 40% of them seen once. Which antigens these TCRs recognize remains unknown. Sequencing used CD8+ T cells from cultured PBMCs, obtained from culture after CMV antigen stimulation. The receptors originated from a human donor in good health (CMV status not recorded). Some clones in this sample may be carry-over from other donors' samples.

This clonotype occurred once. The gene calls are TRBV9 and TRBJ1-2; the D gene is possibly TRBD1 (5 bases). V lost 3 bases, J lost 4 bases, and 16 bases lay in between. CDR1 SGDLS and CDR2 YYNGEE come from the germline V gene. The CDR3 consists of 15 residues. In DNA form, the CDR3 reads TGTGCCAGCAGCGACCGTCATGACAGCATCTATGGCTACACCTTC. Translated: CASSDRHDSIYGYTF.

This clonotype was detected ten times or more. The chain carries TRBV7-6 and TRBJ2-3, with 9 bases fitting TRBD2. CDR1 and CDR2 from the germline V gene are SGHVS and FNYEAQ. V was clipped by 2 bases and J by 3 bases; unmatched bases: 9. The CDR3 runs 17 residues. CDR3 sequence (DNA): TGTGCCAGCAGCTTACCGGCGGCGGGAGGGCAGACAGATACGCAGTATTTT. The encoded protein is CASSLPAAGGQTDTQYF.

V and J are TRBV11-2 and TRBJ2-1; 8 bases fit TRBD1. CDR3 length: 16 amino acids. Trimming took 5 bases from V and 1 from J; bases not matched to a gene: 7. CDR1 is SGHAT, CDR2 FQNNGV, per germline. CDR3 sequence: CASSLDRGTSYNEQFF. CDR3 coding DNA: TGTGCCAGCAGCCTTGACAGGGGAACTTCCTACAATGAGCAGTTCTTC.

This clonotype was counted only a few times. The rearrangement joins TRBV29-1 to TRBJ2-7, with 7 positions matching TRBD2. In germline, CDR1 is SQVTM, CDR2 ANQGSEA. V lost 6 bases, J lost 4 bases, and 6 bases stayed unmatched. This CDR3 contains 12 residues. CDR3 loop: CSVGRGVYEQYF. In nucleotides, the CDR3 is TGCAGCGTGGGCCGGGGGGTATACGAGCAGTACTTC.

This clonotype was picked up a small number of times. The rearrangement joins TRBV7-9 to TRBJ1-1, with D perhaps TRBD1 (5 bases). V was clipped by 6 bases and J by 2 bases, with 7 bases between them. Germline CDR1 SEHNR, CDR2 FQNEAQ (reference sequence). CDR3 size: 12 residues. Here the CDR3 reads CASRTANTEAFF. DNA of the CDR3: TGTGCCAGCAGGACAGCTAACACTGAAGCTTTCTTT.